The rows below give T cell receptor beta chains drawn from one sample of a study of blood T cell repertoires in COVID-19. This table comes from immunoSEQ multiplex PCR, and its TCRdb copy is limited to in-frame clones, with some not included. The profile covers some 190,000 clones, with under 85% appearing a single time and about 8.3% taken by the ten largest. Sequencing input: peripheral blood. The receptors come from a woman aged 80 or over with COVID-19, enrolled during active disease. The CDR3 runs from the conserved cysteine through the conserved F or W. D genes are given only for firm matches. Not every row has a clone size; where given, it reads once, few, many or a size class.

CDR3: CASSQGGKGEQFF
DNA: TGTGCCAGCAGCCAGGGCGGGAAGGGTGAGCAGTTCTTC
size: NA
V: TRBV11-1
D: NA
J: TRBJ2-1

CDR3: CAATPGLWDTQYF
DNA: TGTGCCGCGACCCCGGGTCTGTGGGATACGCAGTATTTT
size: NA
V: TRBV7-9
D: NA
J: TRBJ2-3

CDR3: CATSDSGTGIGVEQPQHF
DNA: TGTGCCACCAGTGATTCAGGGACAGGGATAGGGGTAGAGCAGCCCCAGCATTTT
size: NA
V: TRBV24-1
D: TRBD1
J: TRBJ1-5

CDR3: CASSPRGSQETQYF
DNA: TGTGCCAGTAGTCCCCGGGGGAGCCAAGAGACCCAGTACTTC
size: NA
V: TRBV19
D: NA
J: TRBJ2-5

CDR3: CSVGLAEETQYF
DNA: TGCAGCGTGGGACTAGCGGAAGAGACCCAGTACTTC
size: NA
V: TRBV29-1
D: TRBD2
J: TRBJ2-5

CDR3: CASSSSNRAWDSPLHF
DNA: TGTGCCAGCAGTTCCTCTAACAGGGCGTGGGATTCACCCCTCCACTTT
size: once
V: TRBV27
D: NA
J: TRBJ1-6

CDR3: CASKGGGRNTIYF
DNA: TGTGCCAGCAAGGGAGGGGGAAGAAACACCATATATTTT
size: NA
V: TRBV6-5
D: NA
J: TRBJ1-3

CDR3: CASSLDGPLSGNTIYF
DNA: TGCGCCAGCAGCTTGGACGGTCCCCTCTCTGGAAACACCATATATTTT
size: NA
V: TRBV5-1
D: NA
J: TRBJ1-3

CDR3: CASSLQGAYEQYF
DNA: TGTGCCAGCAGTCTTCAGGGGGCCTACGAGCAGTACTTC
size: NA
V: TRBV28
D: TRBD1
J: TRBJ2-7

CDR3: CASSPRDRDTGELFF
DNA: TGTGCCAGCAGCCCCCGGGACAGGGACACCGGGGAGCTGTTTTTT
size: once
V: TRBV7-9
D: TRBD1
J: TRBJ2-2

CDR3: CASSLGALAGVSEQFF
DNA: TGCGCCAGCAGCTTGGGTGCACTAGCGGGAGTAAGTGAGCAGTTCTTC
size: NA
V: TRBV5-1
D: TRBD2
J: TRBJ2-1

CDR3: CAIRADGSSYNEQFF
DNA: TGTGCCATCAGGGCAGACGGGAGCTCCTACAATGAGCAGTTCTTC
size: NA
V: TRBV10-3
D: NA
J: TRBJ2-1

CDR3: CASTFIPGEAFF
DNA: TGTGCCAGCACCTTCATCCCGGGTGAAGCTTTCTTT
size: NA
V: TRBV3-1/TRBV3-2
D: NA
J: TRBJ1-1

CDR3: CATSDPPRTGASEQFF
DNA: TGTGCCACCAGTGACCCCCCTCGGACAGGGGCAAGTGAGCAGTTCTTC
size: NA
V: TRBV24-1
D: TRBD1
J: TRBJ2-1

CDR3: CASRHRDRSEAFF
DNA: TGTGCCAGTAGACACAGGGACAGGTCTGAAGCTTTCTTT
size: few
V: TRBV19
D: TRBD1
J: TRBJ1-1

CDR3: CASSLGTGNNSPLHF
DNA: TGTGCCAGCAGCTTAGGGACAGGGAATAATTCACCCCTCCACTTT
size: NA
V: TRBV7-9
D: TRBD1
J: TRBJ1-6

CDR3: CASSPAYEQYF
DNA: TGTGCCAGCAGCCCTGCCTACGAGCAGTACTTC
size: NA
V: TRBV11-2
D: NA
J: TRBJ2-7

CDR3: CASSLVPGVGNQPQHF
DNA: TGTGCCAGCAGTTTAGTCCCCGGGGTTGGCAATCAGCCCCAGCATTTT
size: NA
V: TRBV28
D: NA
J: TRBJ1-5

CDR3: CASSSPDTYGYTF
DNA: TGCGCCAGCAGCTCCCCGGACACCTATGGCTACACCTTC
size: NA
V: TRBV5-1
D: NA
J: TRBJ1-2

CDR3: CASSISNSGYTF
DNA: TGTGCCAGTAGTATTTCAAACTCCGGCTACACCTTC
size: NA
V: TRBV19
D: NA
J: TRBJ1-2

CDR3: CASSQQSNEKLFF
DNA: TGTGCCAGCAGCCAGCAGTCTAATGAAAAACTGTTTTTT
size: NA
V: TRBV3-1/TRBV3-2
D: NA
J: TRBJ1-4

CDR3: CASRGQGDSYEQYF
DNA: TGTGCCAGCAGAGGACAGGGGGATTCCTACGAGCAGTACTTC
size: NA
V: TRBV28
D: TRBD1
J: TRBJ2-7

CDR3: CASSPRGGRQPQHF
DNA: TGTGCCAGCAGCCCCAGGGGCGGACGGCAGCCCCAGCATTTT
size: once
V: TRBV28
D: NA
J: TRBJ1-5

CDR3: CASSNGPGDEQYF
DNA: TGTGCCAGCTCCAACGGGCCGGGGGACGAGCAGTACTTC
size: few
V: TRBV7-3
D: NA
J: TRBJ2-7

CDR3: CASTLGVNYGYTF
DNA: TGTGCCAGCACCCTCGGGGTGAACTATGGCTACACCTTC
size: NA
V: TRBV28
D: NA
J: TRBJ1-2

CDR3: CASSLDLETQYF
DNA: TGTGCCAGCAGCTTGGATCTAGAGACCCAGTACTTC
size: NA
V: TRBV5-4
D: NA
J: TRBJ2-5

CDR3: CASSVGQLFSGNTIYF
DNA: TGTGCCAGCAGCGTCGGACAGCTATTTTCTGGAAACACCATATATTTT
size: NA
V: TRBV9
D: NA
J: TRBJ1-3

CDR3: CASSLRPGGTEAFF
DNA: TGTGCCAGCAGTTTACGCCCAGGGGGCACTGAAGCTTTCTTT
size: NA
V: TRBV28
D: TRBD1
J: TRBJ1-1

CDR3: CASSEDRGASYGYTF
DNA: TGTGCCAGCAGTGAAGACCGGGGAGCTAGCTATGGCTACACCTTC
size: NA
V: TRBV6-1
D: NA
J: TRBJ1-2

CDR3: CASSWDRNTEAFF
DNA: TGTGCCAGCAGCTGGGACAGAAACACTGAAGCTTTCTTT
size: many
V: TRBV6-5
D: TRBD1
J: TRBJ1-1

CDR3: CASSNSRGPQPQHF
DNA: TGTGCCAGCAGCAACTCCAGGGGGCCTCAGCCCCAGCATTTT
size: NA
V: TRBV6-5
D: TRBD1
J: TRBJ1-5

CDR3: CASRRLAGGNEQFF
DNA: TGTGCCAGCAGAAGACTAGCGGGAGGCAATGAGCAGTTCTTC
size: NA
V: TRBV2
D: TRBD2
J: TRBJ2-1

CDR3: CASSRGQETQYF
DNA: TGTGCCAGCTCACGAGGGCAAGAGACCCAGTACTTC
size: NA
V: TRBV18
D: NA
J: TRBJ2-5

CDR3: CASSAGVGTEAFF
DNA: TGTGCCAGCAGCGCAGGGGTGGGCACTGAAGCTTTCTTT
size: NA
V: TRBV12-3/TRBV12-4
D: NA
J: TRBJ1-1

CDR3: CASSKDRSREQYF
DNA: TGTGCCAGCAGTAAGGACAGGTCGAGAGAGCAGTACTTC
size: NA
V: TRBV2
D: TRBD1
J: TRBJ2-7

CDR3: CASSLEDTYSNQPQHF
DNA: TGCGCCAGCAGCCTGGAGGACACTTATAGCAATCAGCCCCAGCATTTT
size: NA
V: TRBV5-1
D: NA
J: TRBJ1-5

CDR3: CASSLAGEVQYF
DNA: TGTGCCAGCAGCTTGGCAGGGGAAGTGCAGTACTTC
size: once
V: TRBV7-9
D: NA
J: TRBJ2-7

CDR3: CASSDRTGGSNTEAFF
DNA: TGTGCCAGCAGTGATAGGACAGGGGGCTCGAACACTGAAGCTTTCTTT
size: NA
V: TRBV2
D: TRBD1
J: TRBJ1-1

CDR3: CSVEVAGGLTETQYF
DNA: TGCAGCGTTGAAGTAGCGGGGGGGCTTACAGAGACCCAGTACTTC
size: NA
V: TRBV29-1
D: TRBD2
J: TRBJ2-5

CDR3: CASSDTDTEAFF
DNA: TGTGCCAGCAGTGATACAGACACTGAAGCTTTCTTT
size: few
V: TRBV2
D: NA
J: TRBJ1-1

CDR3: CASSPADRGNYGYTF
DNA: TGTGCCAGCAGCCCGGCGGACAGGGGGAACTATGGCTACACCTTC
size: NA
V: TRBV3-1/TRBV3-2
D: TRBD1
J: TRBJ1-2

CDR3: CASSDQWVSEGSRGYTF
DNA: TGTGCCAGCTCAGACCAATGGGTTTCGGAGGGGTCGAGAGGCTACACCTTC
size: NA
V: TRBV18
D: NA
J: TRBJ1-2

CDR3: CASSSTPDRGNEKLFF
DNA: TGTGCCAGCTCATCCACACCGGACAGGGGGAATGAAAAACTGTTTTTT
size: NA
V: TRBV18
D: TRBD1
J: TRBJ1-4

CDR3: CASSIDGGWKGTGANVLTF
DNA: TGTGCCAGTAGTATAGATGGGGGGTGGAAGGGAACTGGGGCCAACGTCCTGACTTTC
size: NA
V: TRBV19
D: NA
J: TRBJ2-6

CDR3: CASSLDRGVGDTQYF
DNA: TGTGCCAGCAGCTTGGACAGGGGGGTTGGGGATACGCAGTATTTT
size: NA
V: TRBV5-6
D: TRBD1
J: TRBJ2-3